This T cell receptor (beta chain) was documented in a study of T cell repertoires in cytomegalovirus infection (dated by TCRdb to between 2018 and 2020). Context from the whole study: Because public TCR beta signatures pointed to carriage of CMV infection together with the matching HLA type, the HLA type of each donor mattered for the analysis.

TCRdb records Illumina HiSeq 1500 as the sequencer. The public reads were run again by TCRdb, first through fastp at Q25 and then through MiXCR, and only productive beta chains were kept. CDR3 protein sequences are deduplicated, and each keeps its most common genes and DNA. For this sample there are over 200,000 distinct CDR3 sequences; 12% to 15% appear just once. The ten largest clones take up about 10% of the sample. This clonotype has at least ten counts. Its cognate antigen has yet to be identified. No base quality information exists; no much larger clone differs at one position. Overall study outcomes, separate from this receptor: The ex vivo response was dominated by HLA-C-restricted CMV-specific TCR beta clonotypes, which also provided the single most frequent clonotype in two of eight donors. In both this cohort and an independent cohort of 352 donors, the cumulative frequency of public TCR beta family members distinguished carriers of CMV infection plus the relevant HLA type.

The receptor's source is a human donor in good health (CMV status not recorded). Some clones in this sample may be carry-over from other donors' samples. The material sequenced was PBMCs.

The CDR3 protein sequence reads: CASSLEGTGRMDGYTF. The DNA sequence is given as TGTGCCAGCAGCCTCGAGGGGACGGGACGGATGGATGGCTACACCTTC. The chain is encoded by TRBV7-8 joined to TRBJ1-2; possibly the D gene is TRBD1, per 5 matching bases. The junction carries 22 bases between V and J, which are trimmed by 5 bases and 6 bases respectively. Sequences SGHVS (CDR1) and FQNEAQ (CDR2) are obtained from the germline V gene. Spanning cysteine to phenylalanine, the CDR3 consists of 16 amino acids. Only the CDR3 DNA stays, 48 bases, in frame from base 1.